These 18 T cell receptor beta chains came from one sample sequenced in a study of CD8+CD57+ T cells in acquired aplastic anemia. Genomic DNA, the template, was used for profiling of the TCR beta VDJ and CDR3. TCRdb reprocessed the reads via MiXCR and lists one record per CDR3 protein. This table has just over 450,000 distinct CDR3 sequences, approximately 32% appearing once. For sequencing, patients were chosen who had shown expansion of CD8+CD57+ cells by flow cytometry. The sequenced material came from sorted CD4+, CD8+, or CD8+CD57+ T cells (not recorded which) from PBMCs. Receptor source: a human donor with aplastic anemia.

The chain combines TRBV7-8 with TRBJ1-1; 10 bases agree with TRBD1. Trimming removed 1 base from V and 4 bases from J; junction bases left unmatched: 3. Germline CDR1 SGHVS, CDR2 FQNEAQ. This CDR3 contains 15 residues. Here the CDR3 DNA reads TGTGCCAGCAGCTTAGTTAGGACAGGGGGCACTGAAGCTTTCTTT. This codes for CASSLVRTGGTEAFF.

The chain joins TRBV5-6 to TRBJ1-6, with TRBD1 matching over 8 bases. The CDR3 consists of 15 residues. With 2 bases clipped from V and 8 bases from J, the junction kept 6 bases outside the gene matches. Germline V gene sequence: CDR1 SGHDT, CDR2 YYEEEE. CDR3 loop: CASSLLGQVYSPLHF. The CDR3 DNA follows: TGTGCCAGCAGCTTATTGGGACAGGTATATTCACCCCTCCACTTT.

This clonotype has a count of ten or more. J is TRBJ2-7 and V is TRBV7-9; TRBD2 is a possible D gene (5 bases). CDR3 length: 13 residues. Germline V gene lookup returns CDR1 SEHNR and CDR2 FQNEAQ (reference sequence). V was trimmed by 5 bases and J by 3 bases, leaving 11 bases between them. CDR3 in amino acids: CASSRREVYEQYF. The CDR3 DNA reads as TGTGCCAGCAGCCGCCGGGAAGTCTACGAGCAGTACTTC.

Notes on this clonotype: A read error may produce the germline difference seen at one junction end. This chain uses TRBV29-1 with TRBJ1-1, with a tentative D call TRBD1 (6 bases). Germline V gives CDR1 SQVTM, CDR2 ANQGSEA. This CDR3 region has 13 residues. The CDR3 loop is CSATVGGDTEAFF. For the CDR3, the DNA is TGCAGCGCCACAGTGGGGGGGGACACTGAAGCCTTCTTT.

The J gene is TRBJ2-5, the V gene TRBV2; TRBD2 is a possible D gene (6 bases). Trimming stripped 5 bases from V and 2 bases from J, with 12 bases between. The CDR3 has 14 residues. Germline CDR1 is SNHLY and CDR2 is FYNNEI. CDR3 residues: CASSSLEGQETQYF. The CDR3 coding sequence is TGTGCCAGCAGTTCTTTGGAGGGGCAAGAGACCCAGTACTTC. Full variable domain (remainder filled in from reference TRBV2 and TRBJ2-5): EPEVTQTPSHQVTQMGQEVILRCVPISNHLYFYWYRQILGQKVEFLVSFYNNEISEKSEIFDDQFSVERPDGSNFTLKIRSTKLEDSAMYFCASSSLEGQETQYFGPGTRLLVL.

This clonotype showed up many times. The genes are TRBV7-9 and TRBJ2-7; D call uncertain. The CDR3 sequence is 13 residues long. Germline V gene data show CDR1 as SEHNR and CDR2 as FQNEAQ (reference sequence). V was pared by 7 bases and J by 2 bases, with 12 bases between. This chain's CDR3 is CASTNAKAYEQYF. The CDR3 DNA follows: TGTGCCAGCACGAATGCAAAGGCCTACGAGCAGTACTTC. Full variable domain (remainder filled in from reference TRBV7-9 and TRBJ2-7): DTGVSQNPRHKITKRGQNVTFRCDPISEHNRLYWYRQTLGQGPEFLTYFQNEAQLEKSRLLSDRFSAERPKGSFSTLEIQRTEQGDSAMYLCASTNAKAYEQYFGPGTRLTVT.

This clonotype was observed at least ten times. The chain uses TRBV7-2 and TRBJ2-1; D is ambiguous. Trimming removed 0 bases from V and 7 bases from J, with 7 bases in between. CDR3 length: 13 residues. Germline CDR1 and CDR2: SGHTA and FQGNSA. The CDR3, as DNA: TGTGCCAGCAGCTTAGCGTTTATGAATGAGCAGTTCTTC. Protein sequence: CASSLAFMNEQFF. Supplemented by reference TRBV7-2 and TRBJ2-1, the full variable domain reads GAGVSQSPSNKVTEKGKDVELRCDPISGHTALYWYRQSLGQGLEFLIYFQGNSAPDKSGLPSDRFSAERTGGSVSTLTIQRTQQEDSAVYLCASSLAFMNEQFFGPGTRLTVL.

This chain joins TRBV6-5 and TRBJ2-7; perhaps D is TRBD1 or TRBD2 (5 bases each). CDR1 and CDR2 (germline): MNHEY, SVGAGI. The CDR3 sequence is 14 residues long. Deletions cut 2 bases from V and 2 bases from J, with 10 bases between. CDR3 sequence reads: CASSYRDPTYEQYF. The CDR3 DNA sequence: TGTGCCAGCAGTTACCGGGACCCGACCTACGAGCAGTACTTC.

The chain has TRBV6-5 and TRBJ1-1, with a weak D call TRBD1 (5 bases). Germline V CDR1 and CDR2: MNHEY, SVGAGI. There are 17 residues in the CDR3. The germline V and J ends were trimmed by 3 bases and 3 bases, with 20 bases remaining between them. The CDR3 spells CASSYHGLGTTDTEAFF. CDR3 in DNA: TGTGCCAGCAGTTATCACGGGTTGGGGACTACCGACACTGAAGCTTTCTTT.

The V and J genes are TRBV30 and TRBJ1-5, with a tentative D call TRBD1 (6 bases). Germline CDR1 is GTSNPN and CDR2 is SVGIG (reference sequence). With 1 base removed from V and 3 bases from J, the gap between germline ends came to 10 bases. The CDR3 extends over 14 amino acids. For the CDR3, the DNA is TGTGCCTGGAGTGCGGACAGAGACAATCAGCCCCAGCATTTT. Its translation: CAWSADRDNQPQHF.

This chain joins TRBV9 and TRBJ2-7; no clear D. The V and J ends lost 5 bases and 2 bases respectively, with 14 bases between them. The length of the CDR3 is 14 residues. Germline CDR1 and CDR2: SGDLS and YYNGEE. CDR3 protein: CASSLWLRTYEQYF. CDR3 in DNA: TGTGCCAGCAGTTTATGGCTGCGAACCTACGAGCAGTACTTC.

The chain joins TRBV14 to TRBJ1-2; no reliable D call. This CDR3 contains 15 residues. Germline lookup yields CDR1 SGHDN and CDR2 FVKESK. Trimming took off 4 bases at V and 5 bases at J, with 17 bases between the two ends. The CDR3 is CASSRWDGVGYGYTF. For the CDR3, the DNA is TGTGCCAGCAGCCGATGGGATGGGGTTGGGTATGGCTACACCTTC.

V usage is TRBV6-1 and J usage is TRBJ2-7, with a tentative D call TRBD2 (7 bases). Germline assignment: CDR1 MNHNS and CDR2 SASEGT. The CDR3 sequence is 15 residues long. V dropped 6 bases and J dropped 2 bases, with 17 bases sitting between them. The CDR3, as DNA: TGTGCCAGCAGCAGGGCGAGGGGGGGAACCTACGAGCAGTACTTC. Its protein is CASSRARGGTYEQYF.

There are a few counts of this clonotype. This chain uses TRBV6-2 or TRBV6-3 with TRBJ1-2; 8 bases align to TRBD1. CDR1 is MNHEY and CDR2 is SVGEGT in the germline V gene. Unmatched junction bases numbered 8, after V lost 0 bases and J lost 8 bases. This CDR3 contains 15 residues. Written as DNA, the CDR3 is TGTGCCAGCAGTTACTCGACCCAGGGGGCGCGCGGCTACACCTTC. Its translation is CASSYSTQGARGYTF.

The CDR3 protein is CASSLRQDTNYGYTF. In DNA form, the CDR3 reads TGCGCCAGCAGCTTGCGACAGGATACTAACTATGGCTACACCTTC. The chain recombines TRBV5-1 with TRBJ1-2; maybe TRBD1 (6 bases). Germline CDR1 and CDR2: SGHRS and YFSETQ. Trimming removed 1 base at V and 0 bases at J, with 10 bases between. The length of the CDR3 is 15 residues.

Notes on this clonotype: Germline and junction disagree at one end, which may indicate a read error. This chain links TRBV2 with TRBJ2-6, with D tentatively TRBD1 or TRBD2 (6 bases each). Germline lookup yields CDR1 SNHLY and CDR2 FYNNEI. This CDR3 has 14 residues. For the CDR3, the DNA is TGTGCCAGCAGTGGCCCCTGGGGGGCCTACGTCCTGACTTTC. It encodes CASSGPWGAYVLTF.

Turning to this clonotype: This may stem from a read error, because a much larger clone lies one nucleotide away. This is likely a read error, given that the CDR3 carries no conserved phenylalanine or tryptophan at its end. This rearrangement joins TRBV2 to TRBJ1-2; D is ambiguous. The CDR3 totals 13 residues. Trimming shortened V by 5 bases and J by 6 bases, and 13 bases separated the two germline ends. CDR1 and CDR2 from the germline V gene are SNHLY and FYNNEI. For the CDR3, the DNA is TGTGCCAGCAGTTTAGGGCGGGGAAATGGCTACACCCTC. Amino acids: CASSLGRGNGYTL.

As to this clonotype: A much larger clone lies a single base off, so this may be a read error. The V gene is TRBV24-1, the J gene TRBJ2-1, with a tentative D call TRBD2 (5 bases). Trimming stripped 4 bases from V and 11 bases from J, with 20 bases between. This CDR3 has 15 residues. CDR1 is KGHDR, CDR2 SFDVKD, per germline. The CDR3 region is CATSDTRRGGDKQFF. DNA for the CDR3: TGTGCCACCAGTGACACTAGGAGAGGTGGGGATAAGCAGTTCTTC.